The present T cell receptor beta chain was sequenced within a study of CD8+CD57+ T cells in acquired aplastic anemia. Study as a whole: DNA recovered from sorted CD4+ and CD8+ cells had a mean of approximately 3.2 ug.

General study findings and limits: Patients shared around 31 CD8+ CDR3 sequences with controls.

The template for TCR beta VDJ and CDR3 sequence profiling was genomic DNA. TCRdb re-derived calls from the reads in MiXCR, one entry per CDR3 protein. The repertoire consists of hundreds of thousands of distinct CDR3 sequences, with around 30% occurring once and the leading ten covering about 0.8%. Remarks on this clonotype: Its target is unknown.

Sequencing involved patients with CD8+CD57+ cell expansion previously shown by flow cytometry. In germline, CDR1 is LNHDA, CDR2 SQIVND (reference sequence). V dropped 0 bases and J dropped 12 bases, with 12 bases sitting between them. The CDR3 totals 14 residues. V gene TRBV19 combines with J gene TRBJ1-6, with D possibly TRBD1 on 5 matching bases. The receptor comes from a human donor with aplastic anemia. What was sequenced was sorted CD4+, CD8+, or CD8+CD57+ T cells (not recorded which) from PBMCs. CDR3 loop: CASSIDSPGGPLHF. As DNA, the CDR3 is TGTGCCAGTAGTATAGATTCTCCGGGGGGACCCCTCCACTTT.